These T cell receptor beta chains were read from a single sample in a study of shared clonotypes between healthy human individuals. The protocol was immunoSEQ multiplex PCR, while the TCRdb copy is restricted to in-frame clones and leaves out a portion. The profile shows roughly 590,000 clones, around 95% of them singletons. The sequenced sample consisted of naive CD8+ T cells sorted from blood. Receptors were obtained from a woman in her 30s in good health. Each CDR3 is given with its conserved first and last residue. A D gene is named only where the DNA matches it firmly. Not every row has a clone size; where given, it reads once, few, many or a size class.

d_call: NA
v_call: TRBV9
j_call: TRBJ2-1
clone_size: once
cdr3_length: 15
cdr3_aa: CASSVGGIGYNEQFF
cdr3_nt: TGTGCCAGCAGCGTAGGGGGCATTGGATACAATGAGCAGTTCTTC

d_call: NA
v_call: TRBV28
j_call: TRBJ2-1
clone_size: once
cdr3_length: 12
cdr3_aa: CASTGTADEQFF
cdr3_nt: TGTGCCAGCACCGGGACCGCCGATGAGCAGTTCTTC

d_call: TRBD2
v_call: TRBV7-9
j_call: TRBJ2-1
clone_size: NA
cdr3_length: 15
cdr3_aa: CASSFIAGGVNEQFF
cdr3_nt: TGTGCCAGCAGCTTTATAGCGGGAGGCGTCAATGAGCAGTTCTTC

d_call: NA
v_call: TRBV10-1
j_call: TRBJ2-2
clone_size: NA
cdr3_length: 13
cdr3_aa: CASSEVNTGELFF
cdr3_nt: TGCGCCAGCAGTGAGGTGAACACCGGGGAGCTGTTTTTT

d_call: TRBD1
v_call: TRBV25-1
j_call: TRBJ2-1
clone_size: NA
cdr3_length: 16
cdr3_aa: CASSEIFGTGRGEQFF
cdr3_nt: TGTGCCAGCAGTGAAATTTTCGGGACAGGGAGGGGTGAGCAGTTCTTC

d_call: NA
v_call: TRBV11-2
j_call: TRBJ2-1
clone_size: NA
cdr3_length: 15
cdr3_aa: CASSLGVWERNEQFF
cdr3_nt: TGTGCCAGCAGCTTGGGGGTATGGGAGCGCAATGAGCAGTTCTTC

d_call: TRBD1
v_call: TRBV11-2
j_call: TRBJ2-7
clone_size: once
cdr3_length: 13
cdr3_aa: CASSYGTGYEQYF
cdr3_nt: TGTGCCAGCAGCTACGGGACAGGGTACGAGCAGTACTTC

d_call: NA
v_call: TRBV29-1
j_call: TRBJ1-2
clone_size: NA
cdr3_length: 11
cdr3_aa: CSPWDPPSYTF
cdr3_nt: TGCAGCCCTTGGGACCCCCCATCCTACACCTTC

d_call: TRBD1
v_call: TRBV5-1
j_call: TRBJ1-2
clone_size: NA
cdr3_length: 14
cdr3_aa: CASSPTGQGYGYTF
cdr3_nt: TGCGCCAGCAGCCCGACAGGGCAGGGCTATGGCTACACCTTC

d_call: NA
v_call: TRBV7-9
j_call: TRBJ2-1
clone_size: NA
cdr3_length: 17
cdr3_aa: CASSFLLAFVLGNEQFF
cdr3_nt: TGTGCCAGCAGCTTCTTACTAGCTTTCGTTCTGGGCAATGAGCAGTTCTTC

d_call: NA
v_call: TRBV27
j_call: TRBJ1-2
clone_size: NA
cdr3_length: 11
cdr3_aa: CASSFFYGYTF
cdr3_nt: TGTGCCAGCAGTTTCTTCTATGGCTACACCTTC

d_call: NA
v_call: TRBV10-2
j_call: TRBJ1-3
clone_size: once
cdr3_length: 17
cdr3_aa: CASSESGGLHSGNTIYF
cdr3_nt: TGCGCCAGCAGTGAGTCTGGGGGCCTCCACTCTGGAAACACCATATATTTT

d_call: NA
v_call: TRBV4-1
j_call: TRBJ2-1
clone_size: NA
cdr3_length: 14
cdr3_aa: CASSRTRDYNEQFF
cdr3_nt: TGCGCCAGCAGCCGTACGCGGGATTACAATGAGCAGTTCTTC

d_call: NA
v_call: TRBV13
j_call: TRBJ2-1
clone_size: NA
cdr3_length: 16
cdr3_aa: CASSGDGLAVFNEQFF
cdr3_nt: TGTGCCAGCAGCGGGGATGGGCTAGCCGTGTTCAATGAGCAGTTCTTC

d_call: TRBD1
v_call: TRBV2
j_call: TRBJ2-7
clone_size: NA
cdr3_length: 14
cdr3_aa: CASSPGTGSDEQYF
cdr3_nt: TGTGCCAGCAGTCCCGGGACAGGGAGCGACGAGCAGTACTTC

d_call: NA
v_call: TRBV5-1
j_call: TRBJ1-2
clone_size: NA
cdr3_length: 14
cdr3_aa: CASSLGSGAYGYTF
cdr3_nt: TGCGCCAGCAGCTTGGGTTCAGGGGCCTATGGCTACACCTTC

d_call: TRBD1
v_call: TRBV7-8
j_call: TRBJ1-3
clone_size: NA
cdr3_length: 18
cdr3_aa: CASSLAPWTGNSGNTIYF
cdr3_nt: TGTGCCAGCAGCTTAGCACCCTGGACAGGCAACTCTGGAAACACCATATATTTT

d_call: TRBD2
v_call: TRBV19
j_call: TRBJ2-6
clone_size: NA
cdr3_length: 18
cdr3_aa: CASSFTSGSYSGANVLTF
cdr3_nt: TGTGCCAGTAGTTTCACTAGCGGGTCTTACTCTGGGGCCAACGTCCTGACTTTC

d_call: TRBD1
v_call: TRBV27
j_call: TRBJ2-1
clone_size: NA
cdr3_length: 17
cdr3_aa: CASSLSAGTGVYNEQFF
cdr3_nt: TGTGCCAGCAGTTTATCGGCCGGGACAGGGGTCTACAATGAGCAGTTCTTC

d_call: TRBD1
v_call: TRBV28
j_call: TRBJ2-1
clone_size: once
cdr3_length: 15
cdr3_aa: CASSLGQGAYNEQFF
cdr3_nt: TGTGCCAGCAGTTTAGGACAGGGGGCGTACAATGAGCAGTTCTTC

d_call: TRBD2
v_call: TRBV4-1
j_call: TRBJ2-2
clone_size: NA
cdr3_length: 18
cdr3_aa: CASSQDWLAGGLAGELFF
cdr3_nt: TGCGCCAGCAGCCAAGATTGGCTAGCGGGAGGGCTGGCCGGGGAGCTGTTTTTT

d_call: NA
v_call: TRBV11-3
j_call: TRBJ1-1
clone_size: once
cdr3_length: 13
cdr3_aa: CASSLSRNTEAFF
cdr3_nt: TGTGCCAGCAGCTTATCAAGGAACACTGAAGCTTTCTTT

d_call: NA
v_call: TRBV19
j_call: TRBJ2-7
clone_size: NA
cdr3_length: 14
cdr3_aa: CASSKTSGPYEQYF
cdr3_nt: TGTGCCAGTAGTAAGACATCCGGGCCCTACGAGCAGTACTTC

d_call: TRBD1
v_call: TRBV7-3
j_call: TRBJ2-1
clone_size: once
cdr3_length: 14
cdr3_aa: CASSWGQGDNEQFF
cdr3_nt: TGTGCCAGCAGCTGGGGACAGGGAGACAATGAGCAGTTCTTC

d_call: NA
v_call: TRBV4-1
j_call: TRBJ2-3
clone_size: NA
cdr3_length: 22
cdr3_aa: CASSPGSWWKIVGTDSTDTQYF
cdr3_nt: TGCGCCAGCAGCCCCGGATCGTGGTGGAAGATCGTGGGGACGGATAGCACAGATACGCAGTATTTT

d_call: NA
v_call: TRBV16
j_call: TRBJ1-4
clone_size: NA
cdr3_length: 14
cdr3_aa: CASSQGEQVEKLFF
cdr3_nt: TGTGCCAGCAGCCAAGGTGAACAGGTTGAAAAACTGTTTTTT

d_call: TRBD2
v_call: TRBV13
j_call: TRBJ2-3
clone_size: once
cdr3_length: 16
cdr3_aa: CASSSLGREGVDTQYF
cdr3_nt: TGTGCCAGCAGCTCCCTCGGGCGGGAGGGCGTAGATACGCAGTATTTT

d_call: NA
v_call: TRBV14
j_call: TRBJ2-3
clone_size: NA
cdr3_length: 13
cdr3_aa: CASSHTGADTQYF
cdr3_nt: TGTGCCAGCAGCCATACGGGAGCAGATACGCAGTATTTT

d_call: NA
v_call: TRBV28
j_call: TRBJ1-2
clone_size: NA
cdr3_length: 17
cdr3_aa: CASSSSTAPNSNYGYTF
cdr3_nt: TGTGCCAGCAGTTCCTCGACAGCTCCAAACTCTAACTATGGCTACACCTTC

d_call: NA
v_call: TRBV5-4
j_call: TRBJ1-3
clone_size: once
cdr3_length: 14
cdr3_aa: CASSFQTSGNTIYF
cdr3_nt: TGTGCCAGCAGCTTCCAGACCTCTGGAAACACCATATATTTT

d_call: NA
v_call: TRBV19
j_call: TRBJ1-1
clone_size: NA
cdr3_length: 14
cdr3_aa: CASSIDPGSTEAFF
cdr3_nt: TGTGCCAGTAGTATCGACCCTGGGAGCACTGAAGCTTTCTTT

d_call: TRBD1
v_call: TRBV5-1
j_call: TRBJ2-7
clone_size: NA
cdr3_length: 16
cdr3_aa: CASSLKPQGAGYEQYF
cdr3_nt: TGCGCCAGCAGCTTGAAGCCACAGGGGGCGGGCTACGAGCAGTACTTC

d_call: NA
v_call: TRBV13
j_call: TRBJ2-7
clone_size: NA
cdr3_length: 15
cdr3_aa: CASSYVQESSYEQYF
cdr3_nt: TGTGCCAGCAGCTACGTGCAGGAGAGCTCCTACGAGCAGTACTTC

d_call: NA
v_call: TRBV6-5
j_call: TRBJ1-1
clone_size: NA
cdr3_length: 15
cdr3_aa: CASSSISGANTEAFF
cdr3_nt: TGTGCCAGCAGCTCTATCTCAGGGGCGAACACTGAAGCTTTCTTT

d_call: NA
v_call: TRBV14
j_call: TRBJ2-1
clone_size: NA
cdr3_length: 14
cdr3_aa: CASSPGLLSNEQFF
cdr3_nt: TGTGCCAGCAGCCCTGGACTACTCAGCAATGAGCAGTTCTTC

d_call: TRBD1
v_call: TRBV4-2
j_call: TRBJ2-7
clone_size: NA
cdr3_length: 18
cdr3_aa: CASSRGTGDAGQYYEQYF
cdr3_nt: TGTGCCAGCAGCCGCGGGACAGGGGACGCGGGACAGTACTACGAGCAGTACTTC

d_call: NA
v_call: TRBV7-8
j_call: TRBJ2-6
clone_size: NA
cdr3_length: 17
cdr3_aa: CASSFRDTYSGANVLTF
cdr3_nt: TGTGCCAGCAGCTTTCGGGACACATACTCTGGGGCCAACGTCCTGACTTTC

d_call: NA
v_call: TRBV11-2
j_call: TRBJ2-1
clone_size: NA
cdr3_length: 18
cdr3_aa: CASSLDQEVTGPYNEQFF
cdr3_nt: TGTGCCAGCAGCTTAGATCAGGAAGTAACAGGGCCCTACAATGAGCAGTTCTTC

d_call: NA
v_call: TRBV7-6
j_call: TRBJ2-6
clone_size: NA
cdr3_length: 15
cdr3_aa: CASSLAGVGANVLTF
cdr3_nt: TGTGCCAGCAGCTTAGCAGGGGTTGGGGCCAACGTCCTGACTTTC

d_call: NA
v_call: TRBV6-1
j_call: TRBJ2-2
clone_size: NA
cdr3_length: 12
cdr3_aa: CASGGDTGELFF
cdr3_nt: TGTGCCAGCGGAGGGGACACCGGGGAGCTGTTTTTT

d_call: NA
v_call: TRBV28
j_call: TRBJ2-3
clone_size: NA
cdr3_length: 10
cdr3_aa: CASGTDTQYF
cdr3_nt: TGTGCCAGCGGGACAGATACGCAGTATTTT

d_call: NA
v_call: TRBV2
j_call: TRBJ2-7
clone_size: NA
cdr3_length: 14
cdr3_aa: CAALRAGESYEQYF
cdr3_nt: TGTGCCGCCCTCAGGGCAGGGGAGAGTTACGAGCAGTACTTC

d_call: TRBD2
v_call: TRBV27
j_call: TRBJ2-3
clone_size: NA
cdr3_length: 16
cdr3_aa: CASSLSSSGVTDTQYF
cdr3_nt: TGTGCCAGCAGTTTGTCGTCTAGCGGAGTCACAGATACGCAGTATTTT

d_call: NA
v_call: TRBV30
j_call: TRBJ2-3
clone_size: NA
cdr3_length: 13
cdr3_aa: CAWLDRAGDTQYF
cdr3_nt: TGTGCCTGGTTAGACAGGGCGGGGGATACGCAGTATTTT

d_call: NA
v_call: TRBV28
j_call: TRBJ2-7
clone_size: NA
cdr3_length: 13
cdr3_aa: CASSLVRAYEQYF
cdr3_nt: TGTGCCAGCAGTTTGGTCAGAGCCTACGAGCAGTACTTC

d_call: NA
v_call: TRBV28
j_call: TRBJ2-3
clone_size: NA
cdr3_length: 16
cdr3_aa: CASSPLGRDNTDTQYF
cdr3_nt: TGTGCCAGCAGCCCTTTGGGACGGGACAACACAGATACGCAGTATTTT

d_call: TRBD1
v_call: TRBV7-6
j_call: TRBJ1-1
clone_size: NA
cdr3_length: 14
cdr3_aa: CASSAGQGVTEAFF
cdr3_nt: TGTGCCAGCAGCGCAGGACAGGGAGTTACTGAAGCTTTCTTT

d_call: NA
v_call: TRBV10-3
j_call: TRBJ2-1
clone_size: NA
cdr3_length: 13
cdr3_aa: CAITDPPYNEQFF
cdr3_nt: TGTGCCATCACGGACCCGCCGTACAATGAGCAGTTCTTC

d_call: NA
v_call: TRBV9
j_call: TRBJ2-5
clone_size: NA
cdr3_length: 18
cdr3_aa: CASSAVGLGSSSQETQYF
cdr3_nt: TGTGCCAGCAGCGCGGTGGGACTGGGCAGTTCCTCACAAGAGACCCAGTACTTC

d_call: TRBD2
v_call: TRBV27
j_call: TRBJ2-2
clone_size: NA
cdr3_length: 20
cdr3_aa: CASSTPQVRRGAGGTGELFF
cdr3_nt: TGTGCCAGCAGTACCCCCCAGGTGAGGCGGGGAGCGGGAGGTACCGGGGAGCTGTTTTTT

d_call: TRBD2
v_call: TRBV7-2
j_call: TRBJ2-1
clone_size: NA
cdr3_length: 17
cdr3_aa: CASSDHPGLAGYNEQFF
cdr3_nt: TGTGCCAGCAGCGACCATCCGGGACTAGCGGGATACAATGAGCAGTTCTTC

d_call: NA
v_call: TRBV16
j_call: TRBJ1-2
clone_size: NA
cdr3_length: 13
cdr3_aa: CASSLDGLYGYTF
cdr3_nt: TGTGCCAGCAGCCTCGACGGCCTTTACGGCTACACCTTC

d_call: NA
v_call: TRBV5-1
j_call: TRBJ2-1
clone_size: NA
cdr3_length: 14
cdr3_aa: CASSLERQTNEQFF
cdr3_nt: TGCGCCAGCAGCTTGGAGCGACAGACTAATGAGCAGTTCTTC